This is a list of T cell receptor beta chains from one sample in a study of shared clonotypes between healthy human individuals. Generated by immunoSEQ multiplex PCR, the TCRdb table keeps only in-frame clones and is missing some. The sample contains tens of thousands of clones, about 61% of which appear only once. Source material: memory CD8+ T cells sorted from blood. The receptor source for this set is a man in his thirties or forties in good health. Each CDR3 is given without its conserved first and last residue. The order of the fields is V gene, J gene, CDR3 protein.

V: TRBV30
J: TRBJ1-4
CDR3: AWSVWSGGAKLF

V: TRBV6-6
J: TRBJ1-1
CDR3: ASSYPTPNTEAF

V: TRBV4-3
J: TRBJ2-1
CDR3: ASSQGQGGYNEQF

V: TRBV27
J: TRBJ2-7
CDR3: ASSNRASDSYEQY

V: TRBV9
J: TRBJ2-7
CDR3: ASGPTGGPYEQY

V: TRBV6-5
J: TRBJ2-7
CDR3: ASKISGISYEQY

V: TRBV7-9
J: TRBJ1-1
CDR3: ASSLVQGGSNTEAF

V: TRBV14
J: TRBJ2-3
CDR3: ASSPGLGVGE

V: TRBV12-5
J: TRBJ2-7
CDR3: ASGLDGPYEQY

V: TRBV19
J: TRBJ1-5
CDR3: ASSIFDSLNQPQH

V: TRBV27
J: TRBJ2-7
CDR3: ASSQHWGSYEQY

V: TRBV6-1
J: TRBJ2-3
CDR3: ASSEARGDTQY

V: TRBV7-2
J: TRBJ1-4
CDR3: ASSYQGTNEKLF

V: TRBV13
J: TRBJ2-7
CDR3: ASSFGLAGGYEQY

V: TRBV7-2
J: TRBJ2-6
CDR3: ASSLTGPGANVLT

V: TRBV6-4
J: TRBJ2-1
CDR3: ASSDSSQNEQF

V: TRBV27
J: TRBJ2-1
CDR3: ASSLIQSSKGQF

V: TRBV7-6
J: TRBJ2-7
CDR3: ASSASGGTFSYEQY

V: TRBV19
J: TRBJ1-2
CDR3: ASSIPLNQLYGYT

V: TRBV6-5
J: TRBJ2-7
CDR3: ASRPRRGTYEQY

V: TRBV4-1
J: TRBJ1-4
CDR3: ASSQDDLTGEKLF

V: TRBV7-2
J: TRBJ1-2
CDR3: ASSLGGYGYT

V: TRBV29-1
J: TRBJ2-1
CDR3: SVEAGESYNEQF

V: TRBV15
J: TRBJ2-5
CDR3: ATSRGWQGTETQY

V: TRBV1
J: TRBJ1-4
CDR3: TSSQDRGATNEKLF

V: TRBV5-6
J: TRBJ2-1
CDR3: ASSFSHEQF

V: TRBV27
J: TRBJ1-5
CDR3: ASSFGLGNQPQH

V: TRBV19
J: TRBJ2-7
CDR3: ASRVIAGAYEQY

V: TRBV9
J: TRBJ2-5
CDR3: ASSADAQETQY

V: TRBV6-1
J: TRBJ2-1
CDR3: ASSEEGVPSNEQF

V: TRBV2
J: TRBJ2-3
CDR3: ASTPLAISTDTQY

V: TRBV11-2
J: TRBJ2-4
CDR3: ASRIEASGRIEAKNIQY

V: TRBV10-3
J: TRBJ2-7
CDR3: AINNPGGGRANEQY